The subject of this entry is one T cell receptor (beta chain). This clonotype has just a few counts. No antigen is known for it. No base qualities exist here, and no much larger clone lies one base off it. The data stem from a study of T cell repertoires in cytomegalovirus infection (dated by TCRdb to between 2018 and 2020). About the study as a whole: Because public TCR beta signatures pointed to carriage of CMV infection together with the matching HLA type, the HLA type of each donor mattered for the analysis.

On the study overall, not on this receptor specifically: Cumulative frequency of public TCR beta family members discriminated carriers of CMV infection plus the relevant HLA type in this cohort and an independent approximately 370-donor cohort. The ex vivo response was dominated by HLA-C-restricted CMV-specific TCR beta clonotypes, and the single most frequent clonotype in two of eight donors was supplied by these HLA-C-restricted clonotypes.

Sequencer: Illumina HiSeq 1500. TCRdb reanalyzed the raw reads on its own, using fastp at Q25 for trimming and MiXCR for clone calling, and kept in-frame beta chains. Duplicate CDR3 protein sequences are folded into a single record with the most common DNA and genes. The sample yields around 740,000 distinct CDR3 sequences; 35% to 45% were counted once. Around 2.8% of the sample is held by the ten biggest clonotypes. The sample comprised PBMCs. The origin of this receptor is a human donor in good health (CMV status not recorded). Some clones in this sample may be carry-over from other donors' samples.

The DNA sequence follows: TGTGCCAGCAGCCCCGGGACTAGCCTCTACAATGAGCAGTTCTTC. Translated, it gives CASSPGTSLYNEQFF. The sequence is built from TRBV7-2 and TRBJ2-1, and 9 bases in between align with TRBD2. Here V drops 5 bases and J drops 3 bases, and the junction holds 5 bases not matched to any gene. Reading from cysteine to phenylalanine, the CDR3 counts 15 amino acids. Just the 45-base CDR3 DNA is kept, in frame starting at base 1. For CDR1 and CDR2, the germline V gene lists SGHTA and FQGNSA. Beyond the CDR3, the reference TRBV7-2 and TRBJ2-1 genes provide the residues; the full variable domain reads: GAGVSQSPSNKVTEKGKDVELRCDPISGHTALYWYRQSLGQGLEFLIYFQGNSAPDKSGLPSDRFSAERTGGSVSTLTIQRTQQEDSAVYLCASSPGTSLYNEQFFGPGTRLTVL.